Listed below are T cell receptor beta chains from one sample, sequenced in a study of follicular helper T cells after annual influenza vaccination. Produced via immunoSEQ multiplex PCR; TCRdb's table is partial and in-frame only. In the table there are around 6,200 clones, 80% to 90% of which are singletons. The specimen was CXCR5- memory CD4+ T cells sorted from blood, collected 7 days after influenza vaccination. These receptors all come from an adult who received the influenza vaccine. The CDR3 runs from the conserved cysteine through the conserved F or W. Fields, in order: J gene, V gene, clone size, D gene, CDR3 DNA, CDR3 protein. D genes are given only for firm matches. Clone size, where shown, is once, few, many, or a class for clones that have expanded.

TRBJ1-6 TRBV2 NA NA TGTGCCAGCAGTGTACGGGGCTATGATAATTCACCCCTCCACTTT CASSVRGYDNSPLHF
TRBJ1-2 TRBV7-9 NA NA TGTGCCAGCAGCTTTGAACCCTATGGCTACACCTTC CASSFEPYGYTF
TRBJ1-1 TRBV5-1 NA NA TGCGCCAGCAGCTTGAATTCCGACATGAACACTGAAGCTTTCTTT CASSLNSDMNTEAFF
TRBJ1-2 TRBV5-8 NA NA TGTGCCAGCAGCTACAGCGAACTTGGGGGAGGCTACACCTTC CASSYSELGGGYTF
TRBJ1-1 TRBV10-2 NA NA TGCGCCAGCGTACCGCGCGTCACGAACACTGAAGCTTTCTTT CASVPRVTNTEAFF
TRBJ1-5 TRBV2 NA TRBD1 TGTGCCAGCGGGACAGGGGAGTATCAGCCCCAGCATTTT CASGTGEYQPQHF
TRBJ1-2 TRBV6-6 few NA TGTGCCAGCAGTTCCACCCGACAGGCCTACTATGGCTACACCTTC CASSSTRQAYYGYTF
TRBJ1-5 TRBV19 NA NA TGTGCCAGTAGTATTGATAGCCGCCGGGGGATTCAGCCCCAGCATTTT CASSIDSRRGIQPQHF
TRBJ2-5 TRBV11-2 NA NA TGTGCCAGCAGCCCGCGGCCGGGTGTAGCCGAGACCCAGTACTTC CASSPRPGVAETQYF
TRBJ1-4 TRBV7-9 NA NA TGTGCCAGCAGCAGACGGGACCTCTCAAGGTGGGGTGAAAAACTGTTTTTT CASSRRDLSRWGEKLFF
TRBJ2-3 TRBV28 NA NA TGTGCCAGCAGTGCACGGAATACGCAGTATTTT CASSARNTQYF
TRBJ1-6 TRBV6-1 NA NA TGTGCCAGCAGCCACCGGGCCCCGGATAATTCACCCCTCCACTTT CASSHRAPDNSPLHF
TRBJ1-1 TRBV5-5 NA NA TGTGCCAGCAGAGCAGAGGGAAATGCTTTCTTT CASRAEGNAFF
TRBJ2-7 TRBV2 NA NA TGTGCCAGCAAGGATTTACGGAAGGAGCAGTACTTC CASKDLRKEQYF
TRBJ2-7 TRBV19 few NA TGTGCCAGTAGTAAAGGGTTGCTCTCCTACGAGCAGTACTTC CASSKGLLSYEQYF
TRBJ2-5 TRBV27 NA NA TGTGCCAGCAGTTTAGGAGGATCAGGATGGGAGACCCAGTACTTC CASSLGGSGWETQYF
TRBJ1-2 TRBV15 NA NA TGTGCCACCAGCAGAGATCTGTACTATGGCTACACCTTC CATSRDLYYGYTF
TRBJ2-3 TRBV5-1 NA NA TGCGCCAGCAGCTTGGATTTGCACCAGTCCGATACGCAGTATTTT CASSLDLHQSDTQYF
TRBJ1-5 TRBV4-1 few NA TGCGCCAGCGGGGATTTCAATCAGCCCCAGCATTTT CASGDFNQPQHF
TRBJ2-1 TRBV10-3 NA TRBD2 TGTGCCATCAGTGGGGGGGTAGCGGGAGAACCCTACAATGAGCAGTTCTTC CAISGGVAGEPYNEQFF
TRBJ1-2 TRBV14 few NA TGTGCCAGCAGCCGACACTGGGGGAGCTACACCTTC CASSRHWGSYTF
TRBJ2-1 TRBV6-1 once TRBD2 TGTGCCAGCATCTCGGGGGTAGCGGGTAAGGATGAGCAGTTCTTC CASISGVAGKDEQFF
TRBJ1-1 TRBV27 NA NA TGTGCCAGCAGTCCCTCGGGGAACACTGAAGCTTTCTTT CASSPSGNTEAFF
TRBJ2-1 TRBV5-1 NA NA TGCGCCAGCAGCTTTGGGGGGCCCTCTACGGAGCAGTTCTTC CASSFGGPSTEQFF
TRBJ1-5 TRBV28 NA TRBD1 TGTGCCAGCAGTCTCCCCGGACAGGGCTCACCCCAGCATTTT CASSLPGQGSPQHF
TRBJ2-1 TRBV7-8 NA NA TGTGCCAGCAGCTTAAACCGAGGGGCGTGGAATGAGCAGTTCTTC CASSLNRGAWNEQFF
TRBJ2-3 TRBV4-1 NA TRBD2 TGCGCCAGCAGCCTCCAGAGGCAGCGGGGGGTGAGCACAGATACGCAGTATTTT CASSLQRQRGVSTDTQYF